A selection of T cell receptor beta chains follows, all from one sample in a study of blood T cell repertoires in COVID-19. TCRdb's table, derived via immunoSEQ multiplex PCR, lists solely in-frame clones and lacks some. The sample consists of more than 60,000 clones, approximately 80% of them appearing once. Sequences were obtained from peripheral blood. The receptors here all came from a man aged 45 to 65 with COVID-19, enrolled during active disease. The CDR3 runs from the conserved cysteine through the conserved F or W. The order of the fields is V gene, CDR3 protein.

v_gene: TRBV5-1
CDR3aa: CASSLVGEVAFF

v_gene: TRBV3-1/TRBV3-2
CDR3aa: CASSQRGGRETQYF

v_gene: TRBV6-1
CDR3aa: CASSEERGKETQYF

v_gene: TRBV7-9
CDR3aa: CASSPRFAGEQFF

v_gene: TRBV7-9
CDR3aa: CASSLAFKGSGVHSPLHF

v_gene: TRBV10-2
CDR3aa: CARHPVLASDPYEQYF

v_gene: TRBV5-1
CDR3aa: CASSFQGLAYEQYF

v_gene: TRBV12-3/TRBV12-4
CDR3aa: CASSFRQLTEAFF

v_gene: TRBV7-9
CDR3aa: CASSWGAQETQYF

v_gene: TRBV9
CDR3aa: CASSGRVKETQYF

v_gene: TRBV6-5
CDR3aa: CASRLQGEMNTEAFF

v_gene: TRBV19
CDR3aa: CASSIEGLAGIAYNEQFF

v_gene: TRBV13
CDR3aa: CASSFVDEQFF

v_gene: TRBV3-1/TRBV3-2
CDR3aa: CASSRSLAGGRNEQFF

v_gene: TRBV19
CDR3aa: CASSQWNEGVNTEAFF

v_gene: TRBV7-8
CDR3aa: CASSSKVTGPLTEAFF

v_gene: TRBV7-9
CDR3aa: CASSPGVGYTF

v_gene: TRBV5-1
CDR3aa: CASSLGDRAAETQYF

v_gene: TRBV30
CDR3aa: CAWSVMSLQGRQPQHF

v_gene: TRBV5-1
CDR3aa: CASSPTGLAVDNEQFF

v_gene: TRBV6-1
CDR3aa: CASSEFTPGGNIQYF